A single sample gave rise to the 6 T cell receptor beta chains below, sequenced in a study of OX40 agonist ivuxolimab in advanced cancers. Measured with immunoSEQ multiplex PCR; TCRdb has only the in-frame clones, and not every one. Of more than 60,000 clones listed, roughly 94% are singletons. This sample comprised CD4+ or CD8+ T cells sorted from blood, obtained in a trial of the OX40 agonist ivuxolimab. The receptors here all came from an adult with an advanced solid tumor such as melanoma, head and neck, liver or kidney cancer.

The chain is built from TRBV5-5 and TRBJ1-5, with D possibly TRBD1 on 5 matching bases. The germline V gene encodes CDR1 SGHKS and CDR2 YYEKEE (reference sequence). V was clipped by 1 base and J by 0 bases, with 8 bases between them. The CDR3 spans 15 residues. The CDR3: CASSLSGYSNQPQHF. Written as DNA, the CDR3 is TGTGCCAGCAGCTTGTCAGGGTATAGCAATCAGCCCCAGCATTTT.

This chain uses TRBV5-1 with TRBJ1-1; D gene unclear. Germline lookup yields CDR1 SGHRS and CDR2 YFSETQ. Trimming stripped 3 bases from V and 3 bases from J, with 9 bases between. The CDR3 covers 13 residues. This chain's CDR3 is CASSYTGDTEAFF. The CDR3, as DNA: TGCGCCAGCAGCTATACCGGGGACACTGAAGCTTTCTTT.

This rearrangement joins TRBV4-3 to TRBJ1-1; D perhaps matches TRBD1 (5 bases). The CDR3 is 18 amino acids. The V gene's germline CDR1 is LGHNA and CDR2 YSLEER. The germline V and J ends were trimmed by 1 base and 3 bases, with 21 bases remaining between them. The CDR3 loop is CASSQAAQGLGADTEAFF. CDR3 DNA sequence: TGCGCCAGCAGCCAAGCCGCCCAGGGTCTTGGGGCGGACACTGAAGCTTTCTTT.

The CDR3 DNA is TGTGCCAGCAGCAAAACCCGGGGGGGCCACACTGAAGCTTTCTTT. As protein: CASSKTRGGHTEAFF. The J gene is TRBJ1-1, the V gene TRBV7-3, with D maybe TRBD1 (6 bases). Deletions cut 5 bases from V and 3 bases from J, with 16 bases between. Germline assignment: CDR1 SGHTA and CDR2 FQGTGA. The CDR3 has 15 residues.

CDR3 amino acids: CASSVGVAGNTIYF. The CDR3 nucleotides are TGTGCCAGCAGTGTCGGGGTAGCTGGAAACACCATATATTTT. This rearrangement joins TRBV27 to TRBJ1-3; D remains ambiguous. The germline gives CDR1 MNHEY, CDR2 SMNVEV (reference sequence). The CDR3 sequence is 14 residues long. V lost 5 bases and J 2 bases, leaving 10 bases between the germline ends.

The chain has TRBV29-1 and TRBJ2-5; D is unclear. CDR1 and CDR2 (germline): SQVTM, ANQGSEA. V shed 1 base and J shed 1 base, with 4 bases lying between them. CDR3 length equals 12 residues. The CDR3 sequence: CSVEGFQETQYF. The CDR3 nucleotides read TGCAGCGTTGAAGGCTTCCAAGAGACCCAGTACTTC.